This paragraph reports one TCR beta chain. TCRdb keeps only in-frame clones here, not all; method: immunoSEQ multiplex PCR. The sample records about 33,000 clones, roughly nine tenths being singletons. With 3 bases removed from V and 0 bases from J, the gap between germline ends came to 15 bases. Germline CDR1 is MGHRA and CDR2 is YSYEKL. CDR3 length: 16 amino acids. These data belong to a study of T cells in localized non-small cell lung cancer. The V call is TRBV4-1, the J call TRBJ2-7; TRBD1 is a possible D gene (6 bases). This TCR derives from a man aged 35 to 69 with stage II lung adenocarcinoma. The sample consisted of PBMCs, taken before any cancer treatment. CDR3: CASSQGARRGSYEQYF. The CDR3 DNA is TGCGCCAGCAGCCAGGGGGCTAGAAGAGGCTCCTACGAGCAGTACTTC.